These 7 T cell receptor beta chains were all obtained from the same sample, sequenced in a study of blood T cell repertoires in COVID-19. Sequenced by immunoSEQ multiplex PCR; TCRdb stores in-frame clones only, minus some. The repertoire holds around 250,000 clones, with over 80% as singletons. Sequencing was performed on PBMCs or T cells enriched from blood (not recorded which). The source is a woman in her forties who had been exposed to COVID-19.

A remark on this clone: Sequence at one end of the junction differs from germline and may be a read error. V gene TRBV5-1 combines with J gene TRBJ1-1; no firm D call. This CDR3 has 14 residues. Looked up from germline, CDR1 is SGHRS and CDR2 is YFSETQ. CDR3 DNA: TGTGCCAGCAGCTTAAACCGGGAGTCCACTGAAGCTTTCTTT. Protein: CASSLNRESTEAFF.

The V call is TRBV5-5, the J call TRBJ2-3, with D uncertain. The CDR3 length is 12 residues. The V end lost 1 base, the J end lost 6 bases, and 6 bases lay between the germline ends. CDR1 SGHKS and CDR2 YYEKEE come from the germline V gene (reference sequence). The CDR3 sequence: CASSLWADTQYF. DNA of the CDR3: TGTGCCAGCAGCTTGTGGGCGGATACGCAGTATTTT.

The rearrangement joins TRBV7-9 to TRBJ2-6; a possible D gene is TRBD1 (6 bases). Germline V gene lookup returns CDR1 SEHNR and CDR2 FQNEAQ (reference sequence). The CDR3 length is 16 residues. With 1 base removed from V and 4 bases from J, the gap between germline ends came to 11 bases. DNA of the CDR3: TGTGCCAGCAGCTTAGTAACAGGGTACGGGGCCAACGTCCTGACTTTC. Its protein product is CASSLVTGYGANVLTF.

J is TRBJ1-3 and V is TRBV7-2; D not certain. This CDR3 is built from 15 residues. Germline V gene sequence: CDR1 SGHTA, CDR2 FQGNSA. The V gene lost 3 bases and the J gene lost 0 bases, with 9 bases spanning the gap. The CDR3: CASSFAPISGNTIYF. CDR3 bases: TGTGCCAGCAGCTTCGCGCCCATCTCTGGAAACACCATATATTTT.

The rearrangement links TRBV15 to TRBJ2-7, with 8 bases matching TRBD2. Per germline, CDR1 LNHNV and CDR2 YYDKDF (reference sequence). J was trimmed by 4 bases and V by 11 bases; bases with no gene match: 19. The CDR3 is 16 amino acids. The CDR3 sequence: CAASGPRGAALYEQYV. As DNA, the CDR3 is TGTGCCGCCTCAGGGCCGCGGGGGGCTGCACTATACGAGCAGTACGTC.

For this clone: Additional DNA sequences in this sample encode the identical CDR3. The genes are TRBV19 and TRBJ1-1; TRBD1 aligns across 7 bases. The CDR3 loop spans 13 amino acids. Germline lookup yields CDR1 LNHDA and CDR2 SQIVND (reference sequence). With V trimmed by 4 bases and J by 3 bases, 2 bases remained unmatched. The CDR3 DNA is TGTGCCAGTAGTAGACAGGGTGACACTGAAGCTTTCTTT. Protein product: CASSRQGDTEAFF.

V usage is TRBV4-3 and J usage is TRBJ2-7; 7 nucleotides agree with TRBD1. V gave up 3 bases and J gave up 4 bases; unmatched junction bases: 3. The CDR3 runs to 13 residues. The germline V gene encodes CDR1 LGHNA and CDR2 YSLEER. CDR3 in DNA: TGCGCCAGCAGCCAGGGACAGCAATACGAGCAGTACTTC. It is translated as CASSQGQQYEQYF.